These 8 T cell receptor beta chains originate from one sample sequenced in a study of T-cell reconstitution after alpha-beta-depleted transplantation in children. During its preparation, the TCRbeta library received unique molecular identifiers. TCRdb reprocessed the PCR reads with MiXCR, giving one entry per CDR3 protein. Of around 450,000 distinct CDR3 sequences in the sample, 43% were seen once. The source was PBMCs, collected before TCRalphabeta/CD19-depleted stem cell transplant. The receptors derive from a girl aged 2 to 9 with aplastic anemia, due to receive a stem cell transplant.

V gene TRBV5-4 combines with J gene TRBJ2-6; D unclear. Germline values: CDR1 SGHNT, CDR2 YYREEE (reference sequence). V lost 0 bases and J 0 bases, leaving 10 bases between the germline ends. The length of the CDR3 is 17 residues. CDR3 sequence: CASSLEQSSSGANVLTF. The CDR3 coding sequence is TGTGCCAGCAGCTTGGAACAGTCCAGCTCTGGGGCCAACGTCCTGACTTTC.

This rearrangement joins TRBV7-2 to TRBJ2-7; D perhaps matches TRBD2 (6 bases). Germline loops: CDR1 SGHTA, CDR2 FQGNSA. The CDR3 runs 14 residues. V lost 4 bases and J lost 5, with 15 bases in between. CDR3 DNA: TGTGCCAGCAGCTACCCGGGAGCCGGGAACGAGCAGTACTTC. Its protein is CASSYPGAGNEQYF. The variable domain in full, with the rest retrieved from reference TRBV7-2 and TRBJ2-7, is GAGVSQSPSNKVTEKGKDVELRCDPISGHTALYWYRQSLGQGLEFLIYFQGNSAPDKSGLPSDRFSAERTGGSVSTLTIQRTQQEDSAVYLCASSYPGAGNEQYFGPGTRLTVT.

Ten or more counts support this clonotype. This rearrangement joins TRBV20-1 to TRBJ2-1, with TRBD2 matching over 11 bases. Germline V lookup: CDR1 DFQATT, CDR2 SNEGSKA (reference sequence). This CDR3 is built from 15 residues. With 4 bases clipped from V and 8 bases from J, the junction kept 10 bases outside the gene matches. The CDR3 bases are TGCAGTGCTATAGTGAATAGCGGGAGGGCCCATGAGCAGTTCTTC. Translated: CSAIVNSGRAHEQFF.

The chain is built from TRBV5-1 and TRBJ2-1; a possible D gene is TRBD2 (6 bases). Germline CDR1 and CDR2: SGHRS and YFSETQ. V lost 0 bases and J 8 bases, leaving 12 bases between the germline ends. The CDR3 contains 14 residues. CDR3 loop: CASSLEAGSDEQFF. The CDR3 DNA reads TGCGCCAGCAGCTTGGAGGCCGGGAGTGATGAGCAGTTCTTC.

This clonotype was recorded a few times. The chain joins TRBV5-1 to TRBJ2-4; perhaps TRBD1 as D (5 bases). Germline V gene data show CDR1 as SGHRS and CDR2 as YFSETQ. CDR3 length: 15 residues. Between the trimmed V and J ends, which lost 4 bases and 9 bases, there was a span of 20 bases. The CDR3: CASSPGPTTQGIQYF. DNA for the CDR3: TGCGCCAGCAGCCCCGGGCCGACGACCCAGGGCATTCAGTACTTC.

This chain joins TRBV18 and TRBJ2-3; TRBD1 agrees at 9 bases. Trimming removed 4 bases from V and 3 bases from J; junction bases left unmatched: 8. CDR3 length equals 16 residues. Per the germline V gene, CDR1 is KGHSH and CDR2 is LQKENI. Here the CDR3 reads CASSRTRTGVTDTQYF. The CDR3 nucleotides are TGTGCCAGCTCACGAACAAGGACAGGGGTTACAGATACGCAGTATTTT.

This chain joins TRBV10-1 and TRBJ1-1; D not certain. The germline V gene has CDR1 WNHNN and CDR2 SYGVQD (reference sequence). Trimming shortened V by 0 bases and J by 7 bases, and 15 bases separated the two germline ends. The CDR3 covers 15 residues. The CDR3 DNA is TGCGCCAGCAGTGAGTCGAACGGGATGGCCAGTGAAGCTTTCTTT. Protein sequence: CASSESNGMASEAFF.

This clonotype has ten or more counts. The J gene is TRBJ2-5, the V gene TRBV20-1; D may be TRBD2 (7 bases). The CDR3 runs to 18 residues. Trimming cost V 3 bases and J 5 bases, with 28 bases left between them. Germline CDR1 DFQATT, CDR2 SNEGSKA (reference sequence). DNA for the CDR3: TGCAGTGCTAGGCGGACAGTGCCTACAGCGGGGCTCAGGGAGACCCAGTACTTC. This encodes CSARRTVPTAGLRETQYF.